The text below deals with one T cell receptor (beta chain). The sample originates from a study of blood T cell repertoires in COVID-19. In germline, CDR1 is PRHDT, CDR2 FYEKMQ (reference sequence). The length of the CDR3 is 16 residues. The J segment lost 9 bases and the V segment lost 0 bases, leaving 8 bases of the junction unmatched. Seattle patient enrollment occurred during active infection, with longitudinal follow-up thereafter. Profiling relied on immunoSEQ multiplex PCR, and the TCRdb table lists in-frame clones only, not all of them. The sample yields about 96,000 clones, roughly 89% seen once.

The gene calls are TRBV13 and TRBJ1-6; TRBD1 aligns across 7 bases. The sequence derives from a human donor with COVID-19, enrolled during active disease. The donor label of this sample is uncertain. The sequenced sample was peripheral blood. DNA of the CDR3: TGTGCCAGCAGCTTAGGGTTTAGGGGGCGCGGTTCACCCCTCCACTTT. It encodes CASSLGFRGRGSPLHF. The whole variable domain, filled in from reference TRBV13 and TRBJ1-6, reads AAGVIQSPRHLIKEKRETATLKCYPIPRHDTVYWYQQGPGQDPQFLISFYEKMQSDKGSIPDRFSAQQFSDYHSELNMSSLELGDSALYFCASSLGFRGRGSPLHFGNGTRLTVT.